This T cell receptor beta chain was obtained from a study of glioma-infiltrating T cells. Notes on the study in general: Signature shared blood CDR3 motifs were enriched in low-divergence and depleted in high-divergence patients.

In this sample, this clonotype turned up many times. Its matching antigen is unknown. Germline V gives CDR1 SGHAT, CDR2 FQNNGV. CDR3 size: 15 residues. With V trimmed by 1 base and J by 3 bases, 1 base remained unmatched. TCR alpha and beta CDR3 regions were amplified from RNA using iRepertoire nested multiplex PCR. One-step reverse transcription and amplification started from roughly 100-400 ng of tissue mRNA or PBMC total RNA. TCRdb re-called the multiplex PCR reads with MiXCR, one entry per CDR3 protein. The sample lists roughly 350,000 distinct CDR3 sequences, roughly two fifths occurring once. This receptor was identified in a human donor with low-grade glioma or glioblastoma, undergoing nonglioma brain surgery, or in good health (not recorded which). The material sequenced was glioma tissue, nonneoplastic brain tissue, or PBMCs (not recorded which). The rearrangement joins TRBV11-2 to TRBJ2-2; 8 bases agree with TRBD2. The CDR3 DNA follows: TGTGCCAGCAGCTTAGCGGGAGGGCACACCGGGGAGCTGTTTTTT. It codes for CASSLAGGHTGELFF.